A selection of T cell receptor beta chains follows, all from one sample in a study of T cells after yellow fever vaccination. TCRdb re-derived calls from the 5' RACE reads in MiXCR, one entry per CDR3 protein. The sample holds hundreds of thousands of distinct CDR3 sequences, over 9% seen once. The source material was PBMCs, sampled on the day of the yellow fever booster vaccination. These receptor sequences come from a man under 40 who received the YFV17D yellow fever vaccine. Each CDR3 is given with its conserved first and last residue. The order of the fields is clone size, D gene, J gene, V gene, CDR3 DNA, CDR3 protein. A D gene is named only where the DNA matches it firmly. Only some rows state a clone size, as once, few, many or a class for expanded clones.

NA,NA,TRBJ1-2,TRBV6-1,TGTGCCAGCAGCCGAGACCGAAGCTATGGCTACACCTTC,CASSRDRSYGYTF
NA,NA,TRBJ1-5,TRBV4-1,TGCGTCAGCAGCCAAGATCGGGGGTTTCGCGGGCCCCAGCATTTT,CVSSQDRGFRGPQHF
NA,NA,TRBJ2-2,TRBV6-1,TGTGCCAGCAGCCCTCGACTGCCGAACACCGGGGAGCTGTTTTTT,CASSPRLPNTGELFF
few,TRBD2,TRBJ2-1,TRBV7-2,TGTGCCAGCAGCTTAGGTGGAGCGGGAGGATTGATTGAGCAGTTCTTC,CASSLGGAGGLIEQFF
few,NA,TRBJ1-2,TRBV25-1,TGTGCCAGCAGTGGGCAGGGCAAGGGCACCTATGGCTACACCTTC,CASSGQGKGTYGYTF
NA,NA,TRBJ2-4,TRBV11-2,TGTGCCAGCAGGGACGTTATCACAGAATTATGGTACATTCAGTACTTC,CASRDVITELWYIQYF
few,TRBD2,TRBJ2-3,TRBV19,TGTGCCAGTAGCGGGAGGGCCCCAGATACGCAGTATTTT,CASSGRAPDTQYF
NA,TRBD2,TRBJ2-7,TRBV10-2,TGCGCCAGCAGTGGGACTAGACTTAACGAGCAGTACTTC,CASSGTRLNEQYF
NA,TRBD2,TRBJ2-7,TRBV14,TGTGCCAGCAGCCAAGATGCTAGCGGTACCAAGCTCCCCTACGAGCAGTACTTC,CASSQDASGTKLPYEQYF
few,TRBD1,TRBJ1-3,TRBV4-3,TGCGCCAGCAGCCAAGGATTCAATCAGGGGGCTGGAAACACCATATATTTT,CASSQGFNQGAGNTIYF
NA,TRBD2,TRBJ2-7,TRBV12-3/TRBV12-4,TGTGCCAGCACGGGCCTAGCGGGCGAGCAGTACTTC,CASTGLAGEQYF
few,NA,TRBJ1-4,TRBV15,TGTGCCACCAGCAGCTCGGGCCGCACGATTGGAAAACTGTTTTTT,CATSSSGRTIGKLFF
NA,NA,TRBJ1-2,TRBV27,TGTGCCAGCCGCTCGACAGTCTATGGCTACACCTTC,CASRSTVYGYTF
few,NA,TRBJ2-5,TRBV5-1,TGCGCCAGCAGCCCCACAGCAGAGACCCAGTACTTC,CASSPTAETQYF
NA,NA,TRBJ1-2,TRBV27,TGTGCCAGCAGTTTATCTGCAGGACCCTATGGCTACACCTTC,CASSLSAGPYGYTF
NA,NA,TRBJ2-5,TRBV3-1,TGTGCCAGCAGCCAAGACGGGAGAGAAGAGACCCAGTACTTC,CASSQDGREETQYF
few,NA,TRBJ2-1,TRBV5-1,TGCGCCAGCAGCTCTCCCGGGGATGAGCAGTTCTTC,CASSSPGDEQFF
few,TRBD2,TRBJ2-7,TRBV4-3,TGCGCCAGCAGCCAAGCTACTAGCGCCTACGAGCAGTACTTC,CASSQATSAYEQYF
many,TRBD2,TRBJ2-5,TRBV6-1,TGTGCCAGCAGCCTACTAGCGGGAGTACGTGAGACCCAGTACTTC,CASSLLAGVRETQYF
NA,NA,TRBJ2-5,TRBV6-1,TGTGCCAGCAGTGAGGGCCCCTGGGTAGAGACCCAGTACTTC,CASSEGPWVETQYF
NA,TRBD2,TRBJ2-3,TRBV11-2,TGTGCCAGCAGCTTGGAGCTTGGGACTATCATGGATACGCAGTATTTT,CASSLELGTIMDTQYF
NA,NA,TRBJ2-1,TRBV20-1,TGCAGTGCTAGAGATACTAATAGCTCCTACAATGAGCAGTTCTTC,CSARDTNSSYNEQFF
NA,NA,TRBJ2-5,TRBV7-7,TGTGCTAGCAGCTTACAACCGGGACACGGAGGTCAAGAGACCCAGTACTTC,CASSLQPGHGGQETQYF
NA,NA,TRBJ1-5,TRBV18,TGTGCCAGCTCCCCGGACGTGCATCAGCCCCAGCATTTT,CASSPDVHQPQHF
once,NA,TRBJ2-6,TRBV20-1,TGCTGTGCTAAGAACCTCGCCGGGTCTGGGGCCAACGTCCTGACTTTC,CCAKNLAGSGANVLTF
few,NA,TRBJ2-1,TRBV20-1,TGCAGTGCTAGGTCGGACTCTTTTAATGAGCAGTTCTTC,CSARSDSFNEQFF
few,TRBD2,TRBJ2-2,TRBV6-5,TGTGCCAGCAGTTACTCGCGGGGAGCGGGAAACACCGGGGAGCTGTTTTTT,CASSYSRGAGNTGELFF
few,NA,TRBJ2-2,TRBV6-1,TGTGCCAGCAGCGAACAGGGAACAGTCCGGGAGCTGTTTTTT,CASSEQGTVRELFF
few,TRBD2,TRBJ2-1,TRBV5-1,TGCGCCAGCAGCTTGGATGTAGCGGGAGTTCGGAATGAGCAGTTCTTC,CASSLDVAGVRNEQFF
few,NA,TRBJ2-1,TRBV6-2/TRBV6-3,TGTGCCAGCAGGGGGGAGATGGCTTACAATGAGCAGTTCTTC,CASRGEMAYNEQFF
few,TRBD1,TRBJ2-7,TRBV7-9,TGTGCCAGCAGTTGGACAGGGGAAGGTCGGCAGTACTTC,CASSWTGEGRQYF
many,NA,TRBJ2-5,TRBV6-5,TGTGCCAGCAGTTACGGAGCGTCGAGGGGGGTGACCCAGTACTTC,CASSYGASRGVTQYF
many,NA,TRBJ2-3,TRBV7-9,TGTGCCAGCAGCTTAAGTCAGGGGCTCACAGATACGCAGTATTTT,CASSLSQGLTDTQYF
few,NA,TRBJ2-2,TRBV19,TGTGCCAGTAGAAGGGACGTGAGAGGGGAGCTGTTTTTT,CASRRDVRGELFF
NA,NA,TRBJ1-2,TRBV7-2,TGTGCCAGCAGCTTAGTAACAATCCTTAACTATGGCTACACCTTC,CASSLVTILNYGYTF
NA,NA,TRBJ2-1,TRBV12-3/TRBV12-4,TGTGCCATCCAGAGCTCCTACAATGAGCAGTTCTTC,CAIQSSYNEQFF
NA,NA,TRBJ2-5,TRBV20-1,TGCAGTGCTAGTGTAGGAGGGGGGGAGACCCAGTACTTC,CSASVGGGETQYF
many,NA,TRBJ2-2,TRBV20-1,TGCAGTGCCCTCTGGGAGAACACCGGGGAGCTGTTTTTT,CSALWENTGELFF
few,NA,TRBJ2-7,TRBV11-2,TGTGCCAGCAGCTTAGGCCTAGCAACCGGCGAGCAGTACTTC,CASSLGLATGEQYF
NA,NA,TRBJ1-1,TRBV11-2,TGTGCCAGCAGCTACCCGGGGGGGCGCACTGAAGCTTTCTTT,CASSYPGGRTEAFF
NA,TRBD2,TRBJ2-1,TRBV5-1,TGCGCCAGCAGTGGGAGCGGGGGAGTATACAATGAGCAGTTCTTC,CASSGSGGVYNEQFF
few,NA,TRBJ2-1,TRBV6-5,TGTGCCAGCAGTTTAACTATCAGGGGATCCTACAATGAGCAGTTCTTC,CASSLTIRGSYNEQFF
many,NA,TRBJ2-4,TRBV20-1,TGCAGTGCTTACCACCGACTATCAGCCAAAAACATTCAGTACTTC,CSAYHRLSAKNIQYF
few,NA,TRBJ1-5,TRBV4-2,TGTGCCAGCAGCCAAGACCCACAGTTGGGGAAGCCCCAGCATTTT,CASSQDPQLGKPQHF
NA,NA,TRBJ1-1,TRBV18,TGTGCCAGCTCACCACGGGGCGGAGCTGAAGCTTTCTTT,CASSPRGGAEAFF
few,NA,TRBJ2-3,TRBV9,TGTGCCAGCAGCGTCCCCTGGGACACAGATACGCAGTATTTT,CASSVPWDTDTQYF
few,TRBD2,TRBJ2-4,TRBV13,TGTGCCAGCAGCTTAGGACGCGGGAGACGGTACTTC,CASSLGRGRRYF
NA,TRBD2,TRBJ2-1,TRBV6-1,TGTGCCAGCATAAGGAGCGGGAGGAGGGATGAGCAGTTCTTC,CASIRSGRRDEQFF
few,TRBD2,TRBJ2-1,TRBV7-9,TGTGCCAGCAGCTTGGCGGGGGGGCGGCATGAGCAGTTCTTC,CASSLAGGRHEQFF
few,NA,TRBJ2-5,TRBV30,TGTGCCTGGAGTCCGGGTCTTCAAGAGACCCAGTACTTC,CAWSPGLQETQYF
few,NA,TRBJ2-7,TRBV4-3,TGCGCCAGCAGCCAACCCCCCGCCCCCGAGCAGTACTTC,CASSQPPAPEQYF
few,NA,TRBJ2-7,TRBV15,TGTGCCACCAGCAGAGCACGCGACTACGAGCAGTACTTC,CATSRARDYEQYF
NA,NA,TRBJ2-3,TRBV19,TGTGCCAGTACCTCCAAGGGGGATACGCAGTATTTT,CASTSKGDTQYF
once,NA,TRBJ1-1,TRBV4-2,TGTGCCATCAGCCTTGGGCTCGGGGGGACGGTAAACACTGAAGCTTTCTTT,CAISLGLGGTVNTEAFF
NA,TRBD2,TRBJ2-1,TRBV6-2/TRBV6-3,TGTGCCAGCAGTTCTCCCCTGGGCGGGAGGACCTACAATGAGCAGTTCTTC,CASSSPLGGRTYNEQFF